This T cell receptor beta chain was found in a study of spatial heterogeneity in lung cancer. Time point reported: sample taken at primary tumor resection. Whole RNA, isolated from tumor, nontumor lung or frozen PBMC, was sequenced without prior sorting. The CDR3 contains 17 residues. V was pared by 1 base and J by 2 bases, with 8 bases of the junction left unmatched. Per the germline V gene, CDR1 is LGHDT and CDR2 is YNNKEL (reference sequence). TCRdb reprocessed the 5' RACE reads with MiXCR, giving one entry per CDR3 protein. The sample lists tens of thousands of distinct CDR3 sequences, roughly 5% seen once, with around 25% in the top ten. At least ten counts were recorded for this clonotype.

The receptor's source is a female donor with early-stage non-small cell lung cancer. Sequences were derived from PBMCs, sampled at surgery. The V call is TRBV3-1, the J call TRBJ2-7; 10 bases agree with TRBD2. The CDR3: CASSQGLVAGGTYEQYF. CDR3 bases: TGTGCCAGCAGCCAAGGGTTGGTAGCGGGGGGTACCTACGAGCAGTACTTC.